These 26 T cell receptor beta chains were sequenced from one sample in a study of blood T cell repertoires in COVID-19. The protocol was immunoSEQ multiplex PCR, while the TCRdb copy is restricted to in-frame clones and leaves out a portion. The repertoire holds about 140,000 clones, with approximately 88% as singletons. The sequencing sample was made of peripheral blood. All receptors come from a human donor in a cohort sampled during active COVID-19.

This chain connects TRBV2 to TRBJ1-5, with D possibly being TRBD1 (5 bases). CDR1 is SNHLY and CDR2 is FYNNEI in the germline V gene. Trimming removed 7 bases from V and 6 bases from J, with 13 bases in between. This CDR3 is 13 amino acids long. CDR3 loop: CASTLGLLQPQHF. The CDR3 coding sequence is TGTGCCAGCACTCTGGGACTTCTTCAGCCCCAGCATTTT.

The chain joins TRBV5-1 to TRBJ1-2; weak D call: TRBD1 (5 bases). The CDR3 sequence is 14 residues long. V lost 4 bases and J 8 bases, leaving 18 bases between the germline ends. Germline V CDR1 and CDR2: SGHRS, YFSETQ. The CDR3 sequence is CASSSDGQSMGYTF. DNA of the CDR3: TGCGCCAGCAGCAGCGACGGACAATCTATGGGCTACACCTTC.

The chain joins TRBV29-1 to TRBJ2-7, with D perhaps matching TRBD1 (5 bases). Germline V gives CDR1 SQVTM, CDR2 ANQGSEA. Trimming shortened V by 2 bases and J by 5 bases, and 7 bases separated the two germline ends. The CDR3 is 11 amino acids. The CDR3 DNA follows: TGCAGCGTTGAAATAGGGGACGAGCAGTACTTC. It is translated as CSVEIGDEQYF.

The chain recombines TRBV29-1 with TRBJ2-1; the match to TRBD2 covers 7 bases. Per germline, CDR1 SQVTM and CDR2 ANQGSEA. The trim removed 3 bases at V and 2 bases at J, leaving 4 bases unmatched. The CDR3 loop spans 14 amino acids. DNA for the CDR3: TGCAGCGTTGAGGGCGGGGGTACCTACAATGAGCAGTTCTTC. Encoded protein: CSVEGGGTYNEQFF.

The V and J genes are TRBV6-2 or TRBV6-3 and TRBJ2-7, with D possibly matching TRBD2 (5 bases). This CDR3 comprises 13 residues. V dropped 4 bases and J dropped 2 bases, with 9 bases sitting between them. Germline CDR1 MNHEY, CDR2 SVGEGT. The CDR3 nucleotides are TGTGCCAGCAGTTGGGAGTTAACCTACGAGCAGTACTTC. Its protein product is CASSWELTYEQYF.

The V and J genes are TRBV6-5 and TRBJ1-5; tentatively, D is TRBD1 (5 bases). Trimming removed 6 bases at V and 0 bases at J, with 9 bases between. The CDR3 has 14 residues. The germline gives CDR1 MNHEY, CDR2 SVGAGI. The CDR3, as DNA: TGTGCCAGCAGCTCAGGGTATAGCAATCAGCCCCAGCATTTT. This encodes CASSSGYSNQPQHF.

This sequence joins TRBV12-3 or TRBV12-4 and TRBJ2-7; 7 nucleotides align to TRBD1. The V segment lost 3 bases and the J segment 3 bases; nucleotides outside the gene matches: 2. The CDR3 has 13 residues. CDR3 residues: CASSFPGGYEQYF. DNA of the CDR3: TGTGCCAGCAGTTTTCCAGGGGGCTACGAGCAGTACTTC.

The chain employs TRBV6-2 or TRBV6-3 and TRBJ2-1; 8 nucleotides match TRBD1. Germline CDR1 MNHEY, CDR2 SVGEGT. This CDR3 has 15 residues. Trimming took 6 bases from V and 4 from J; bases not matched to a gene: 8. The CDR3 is CASSLRDRLYNEQFF. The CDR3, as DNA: TGTGCCAGCAGCCTCCGGGACAGGCTATACAATGAGCAGTTCTTC.

The CDR3 loop reads CASRLAASSSYNSPLHF. CDR3 coding DNA: TGTGCCAGCAGGTTGGCCGCATCTAGCTCCTATAATTCACCCCTCCACTTT. The genes are TRBV27 and TRBJ1-6; D gene unclear. Germline V gives CDR1 MNHEY, CDR2 SMNVEV (reference sequence). The CDR3 extends over 17 amino acids. Trimming pared 6 bases from V and 0 bases from J, leaving 15 bases between.

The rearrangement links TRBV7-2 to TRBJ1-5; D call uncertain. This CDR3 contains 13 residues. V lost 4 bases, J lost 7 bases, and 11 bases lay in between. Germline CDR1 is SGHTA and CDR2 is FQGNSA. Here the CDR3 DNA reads TGTGCCAGCAGCTCGAACGAGGGCCAGCCCCAGCATTTT. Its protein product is CASSSNEGQPQHF. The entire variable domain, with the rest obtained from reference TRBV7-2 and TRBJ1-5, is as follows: GAGVSQSPSNKVTEKGKDVELRCDPISGHTALYWYRQSLGQGLEFLIYFQGNSAPDKSGLPSDRFSAERTGGSVSTLTIQRTQQEDSAVYLCASSSNEGQPQHFGDGTRLSIL.

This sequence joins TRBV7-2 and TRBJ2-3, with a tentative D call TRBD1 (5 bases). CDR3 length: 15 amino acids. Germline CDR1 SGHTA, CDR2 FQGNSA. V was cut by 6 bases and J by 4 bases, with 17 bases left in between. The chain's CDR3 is CASRRGLYEPDTQYF. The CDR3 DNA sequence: TGTGCCAGCAGAAGGGGCTTGTACGAACCAGATACGCAGTATTTT.

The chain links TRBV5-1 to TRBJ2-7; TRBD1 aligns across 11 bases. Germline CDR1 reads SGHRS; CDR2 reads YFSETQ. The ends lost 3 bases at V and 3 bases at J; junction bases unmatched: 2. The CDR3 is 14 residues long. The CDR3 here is CASSWGTGGYEQYF. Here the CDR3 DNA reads TGCGCCAGCAGCTGGGGGACAGGGGGCTACGAGCAGTACTTC.

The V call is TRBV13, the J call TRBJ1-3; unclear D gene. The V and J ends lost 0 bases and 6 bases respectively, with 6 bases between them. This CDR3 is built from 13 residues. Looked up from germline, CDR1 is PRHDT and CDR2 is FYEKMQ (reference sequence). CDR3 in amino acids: CASSLGLKNTIYF. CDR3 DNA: TGTGCCAGCAGCTTAGGCCTAAAAAACACCATATATTTT.

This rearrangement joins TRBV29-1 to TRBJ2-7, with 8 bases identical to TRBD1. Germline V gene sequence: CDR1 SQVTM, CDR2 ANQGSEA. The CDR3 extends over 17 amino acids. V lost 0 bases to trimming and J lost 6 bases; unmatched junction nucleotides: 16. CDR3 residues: CSVEDRGGTGHRAEQYF. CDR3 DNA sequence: TGCAGCGTTGAAGATAGAGGAGGGACAGGCCACCGGGCCGAGCAGTACTTC.

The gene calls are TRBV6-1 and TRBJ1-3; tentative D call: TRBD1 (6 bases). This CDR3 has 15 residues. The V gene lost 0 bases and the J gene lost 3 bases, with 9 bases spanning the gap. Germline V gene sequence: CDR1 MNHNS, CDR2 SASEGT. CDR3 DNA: TGTGCCAGCAGTGAAGCCAGGGACATTGGAAACACCATATATTTT. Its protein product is CASSEARDIGNTIYF.

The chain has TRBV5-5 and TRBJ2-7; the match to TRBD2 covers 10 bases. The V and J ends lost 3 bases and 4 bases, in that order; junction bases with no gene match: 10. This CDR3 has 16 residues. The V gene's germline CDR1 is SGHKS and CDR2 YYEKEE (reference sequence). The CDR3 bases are TGTGCCAGCAGCTCCAAGGAACTAGCGGGATTTTACGAGCAGTACTTC. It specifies CASSSKELAGFYEQYF.

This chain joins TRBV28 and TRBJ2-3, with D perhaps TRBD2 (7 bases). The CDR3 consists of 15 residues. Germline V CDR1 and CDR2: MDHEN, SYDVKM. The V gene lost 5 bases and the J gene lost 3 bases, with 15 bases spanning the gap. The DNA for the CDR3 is TGTGCCAGCAGTCCCCAAGGGGGGGAGACAGATACGCAGTATTTT. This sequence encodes CASSPQGGETDTQYF. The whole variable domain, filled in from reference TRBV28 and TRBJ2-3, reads DVKVTQSSRYLVKRTGEKVFLECVQDMDHENMFWYRQDPGLGLRLIYFSYDVKMKEKGDIPEGYSVSREKKERFSLILESASTNQTSMYLCASSPQGGETDTQYFGPGTRLTVL.

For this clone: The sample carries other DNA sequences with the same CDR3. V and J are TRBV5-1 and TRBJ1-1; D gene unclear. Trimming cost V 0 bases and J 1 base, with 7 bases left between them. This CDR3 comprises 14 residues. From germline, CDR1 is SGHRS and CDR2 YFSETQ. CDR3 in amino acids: CASSLGGQNTEAFF. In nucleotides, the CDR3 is TGCGCCAGCAGCTTGGGTGGGCAGAACACTGAAGCTTTCTTT.

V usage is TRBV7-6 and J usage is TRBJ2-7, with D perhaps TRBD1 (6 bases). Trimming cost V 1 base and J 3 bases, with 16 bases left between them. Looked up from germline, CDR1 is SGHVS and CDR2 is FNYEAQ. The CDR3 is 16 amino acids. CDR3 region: CASSLVSGVGVYEQYF. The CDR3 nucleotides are TGTGCCAGCAGCTTAGTTTCAGGGGTGGGGGTCTACGAGCAGTACTTC.

The DNA for the CDR3 is TGTGCCAGCAGCCAAGTAACGGATTCACCCCTCCACTTT. It is translated as CASSQVTDSPLHF. This chain joins TRBV3-1 (or the pseudogene TRBV3-2) and TRBJ1-6; D is uncertain. V was cut by 1 base and J by 8 bases, with 6 bases left in between. This CDR3 has 13 amino acids. CDR1 is LGHDT and CDR2 is YNNKEL in the germline V gene (reference sequence).

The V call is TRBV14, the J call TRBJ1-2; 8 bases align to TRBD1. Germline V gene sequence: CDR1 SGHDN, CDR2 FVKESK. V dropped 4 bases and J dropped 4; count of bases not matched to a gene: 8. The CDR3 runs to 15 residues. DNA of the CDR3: TGTGCCAGCAGCCTCGACGGACAGGGTGTCTATGGCTACACCTTC. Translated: CASSLDGQGVYGYTF.

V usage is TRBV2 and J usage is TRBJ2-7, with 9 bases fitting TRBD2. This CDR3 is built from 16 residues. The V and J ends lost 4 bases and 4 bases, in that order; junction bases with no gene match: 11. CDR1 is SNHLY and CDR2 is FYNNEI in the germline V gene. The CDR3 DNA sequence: TGTGCCAGCAGTGGGCGTCTAGCGGGGCGACAGTACGAGCAGTACTTC. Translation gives CASSGRLAGRQYEQYF.

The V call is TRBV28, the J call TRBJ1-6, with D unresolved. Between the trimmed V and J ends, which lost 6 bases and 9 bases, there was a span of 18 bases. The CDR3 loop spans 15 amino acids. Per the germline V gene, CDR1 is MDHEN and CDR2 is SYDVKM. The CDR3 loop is CASSVTDVSLSPLHF. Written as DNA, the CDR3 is TGTGCCAGCAGCGTGACTGACGTAAGCCTTTCACCCCTCCACTTT.

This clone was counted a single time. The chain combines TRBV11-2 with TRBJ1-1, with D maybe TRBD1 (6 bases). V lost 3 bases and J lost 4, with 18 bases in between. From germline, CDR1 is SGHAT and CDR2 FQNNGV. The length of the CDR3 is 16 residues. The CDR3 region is CASSLRTQGAGTEAFF. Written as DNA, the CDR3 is TGTGCCAGCAGCTTGAGGACACAGGGCGCGGGCACTGAAGCTTTCTTT.

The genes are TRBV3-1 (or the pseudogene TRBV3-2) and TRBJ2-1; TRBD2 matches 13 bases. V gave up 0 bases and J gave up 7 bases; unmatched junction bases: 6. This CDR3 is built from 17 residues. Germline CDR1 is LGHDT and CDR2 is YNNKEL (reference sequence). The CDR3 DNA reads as TGTGCCAGCAGCCAAGAACTAGCGGGAGGGCCGGGGAATGAGCAGTTCTTC. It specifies CASSQELAGGPGNEQFF.

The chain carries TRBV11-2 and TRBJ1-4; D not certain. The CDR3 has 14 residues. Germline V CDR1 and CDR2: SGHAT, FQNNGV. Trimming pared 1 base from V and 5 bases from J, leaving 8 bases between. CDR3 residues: CASSLGYTNEKLFF. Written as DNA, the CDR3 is TGTGCCAGCAGCTTAGGATACACCAATGAAAAACTGTTTTTT. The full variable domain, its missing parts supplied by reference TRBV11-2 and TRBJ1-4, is EAGVAQSPRYKIIEKRQSVAFWCNPISGHATLYWYQQILGQGPKLLIQFQNNGVVDDSQLPKDRFSAERLKGVDSTLKIQPAKLEDSAVYLCASSLGYTNEKLFFGSGTQLSVL.